This T cell receptor (beta chain) emerged from a study of blood T cell repertoires in COVID-19. Study-wide context: Material from acute and convalescent COVID-19 was sourced from the United States, Italy and Spain. In each case, the material was cDNA or gDNA derived from T cells, B-cell-depleted T cells, or PBMCs.

The V and J ends lost 8 bases and 1 base respectively, with 17 bases between them. Germline CDR1 and CDR2: MDHEN and SYDVKM. CDR3 length: 15 amino acids. Original analysis: For nucleated cells, counts were estimated from reference gene primer amplification. Here immunoSEQ multiplex PCR was the method, and the copy in TCRdb shows in-frame clones only, minus some. V, J and clone size are those of that table, while D and trimming were read from the DNA. Of 100,000 or so clones detected, around 83% appear once; the ten largest clones hold just under 2%. The sequence was collected from a man aged 65-85 years with active or convalescent COVID-19. Sequenced material: peripheral blood. The J gene is TRBJ1-1, the V gene TRBV28, with D possibly being TRBD1 (5 bases). CDR3 sequence reads: CASALNRPGNTEAFF. DNA of the CDR3: TGTGCCAGCGCCCTTAACAGGCCCGGGAACACTGAAGCTTTCTTT.